The clone carrying this T cell receptor beta chain came up many times. The data were obtained in a study of T-cell reconstitution after alpha-beta-depleted transplantation in children. The ends were cut back, 8 bases at V and 0 bases at J, with 10 bases in the middle. In germline, CDR1 is SEHNR, CDR2 FQNEAQ (reference sequence). The CDR3 sequence is 13 residues long. Library preparation (for TCRbeta) was performed with unique molecular identifiers. Each CDR3 protein gets one entry after TCRdb re-called the PCR reads with MiXCR. The sample records around 200,000 distinct CDR3 sequences, about 9.5% being singletons.

This material consisted of PBMCs from the stem cell graft donor, taken from the stem cell graft. The sequence derives from a human donor who donated a stem cell graft to a child with acute lymphoblastic leukemia. The V call is TRBV7-9, the J call TRBJ1-1; D gene unclear. CDR3 amino acids: CASEGLVNTEAFF. The CDR3, as DNA: TGTGCCAGCGAAGGTTTGGTGAACACTGAAGCTTTCTTT.